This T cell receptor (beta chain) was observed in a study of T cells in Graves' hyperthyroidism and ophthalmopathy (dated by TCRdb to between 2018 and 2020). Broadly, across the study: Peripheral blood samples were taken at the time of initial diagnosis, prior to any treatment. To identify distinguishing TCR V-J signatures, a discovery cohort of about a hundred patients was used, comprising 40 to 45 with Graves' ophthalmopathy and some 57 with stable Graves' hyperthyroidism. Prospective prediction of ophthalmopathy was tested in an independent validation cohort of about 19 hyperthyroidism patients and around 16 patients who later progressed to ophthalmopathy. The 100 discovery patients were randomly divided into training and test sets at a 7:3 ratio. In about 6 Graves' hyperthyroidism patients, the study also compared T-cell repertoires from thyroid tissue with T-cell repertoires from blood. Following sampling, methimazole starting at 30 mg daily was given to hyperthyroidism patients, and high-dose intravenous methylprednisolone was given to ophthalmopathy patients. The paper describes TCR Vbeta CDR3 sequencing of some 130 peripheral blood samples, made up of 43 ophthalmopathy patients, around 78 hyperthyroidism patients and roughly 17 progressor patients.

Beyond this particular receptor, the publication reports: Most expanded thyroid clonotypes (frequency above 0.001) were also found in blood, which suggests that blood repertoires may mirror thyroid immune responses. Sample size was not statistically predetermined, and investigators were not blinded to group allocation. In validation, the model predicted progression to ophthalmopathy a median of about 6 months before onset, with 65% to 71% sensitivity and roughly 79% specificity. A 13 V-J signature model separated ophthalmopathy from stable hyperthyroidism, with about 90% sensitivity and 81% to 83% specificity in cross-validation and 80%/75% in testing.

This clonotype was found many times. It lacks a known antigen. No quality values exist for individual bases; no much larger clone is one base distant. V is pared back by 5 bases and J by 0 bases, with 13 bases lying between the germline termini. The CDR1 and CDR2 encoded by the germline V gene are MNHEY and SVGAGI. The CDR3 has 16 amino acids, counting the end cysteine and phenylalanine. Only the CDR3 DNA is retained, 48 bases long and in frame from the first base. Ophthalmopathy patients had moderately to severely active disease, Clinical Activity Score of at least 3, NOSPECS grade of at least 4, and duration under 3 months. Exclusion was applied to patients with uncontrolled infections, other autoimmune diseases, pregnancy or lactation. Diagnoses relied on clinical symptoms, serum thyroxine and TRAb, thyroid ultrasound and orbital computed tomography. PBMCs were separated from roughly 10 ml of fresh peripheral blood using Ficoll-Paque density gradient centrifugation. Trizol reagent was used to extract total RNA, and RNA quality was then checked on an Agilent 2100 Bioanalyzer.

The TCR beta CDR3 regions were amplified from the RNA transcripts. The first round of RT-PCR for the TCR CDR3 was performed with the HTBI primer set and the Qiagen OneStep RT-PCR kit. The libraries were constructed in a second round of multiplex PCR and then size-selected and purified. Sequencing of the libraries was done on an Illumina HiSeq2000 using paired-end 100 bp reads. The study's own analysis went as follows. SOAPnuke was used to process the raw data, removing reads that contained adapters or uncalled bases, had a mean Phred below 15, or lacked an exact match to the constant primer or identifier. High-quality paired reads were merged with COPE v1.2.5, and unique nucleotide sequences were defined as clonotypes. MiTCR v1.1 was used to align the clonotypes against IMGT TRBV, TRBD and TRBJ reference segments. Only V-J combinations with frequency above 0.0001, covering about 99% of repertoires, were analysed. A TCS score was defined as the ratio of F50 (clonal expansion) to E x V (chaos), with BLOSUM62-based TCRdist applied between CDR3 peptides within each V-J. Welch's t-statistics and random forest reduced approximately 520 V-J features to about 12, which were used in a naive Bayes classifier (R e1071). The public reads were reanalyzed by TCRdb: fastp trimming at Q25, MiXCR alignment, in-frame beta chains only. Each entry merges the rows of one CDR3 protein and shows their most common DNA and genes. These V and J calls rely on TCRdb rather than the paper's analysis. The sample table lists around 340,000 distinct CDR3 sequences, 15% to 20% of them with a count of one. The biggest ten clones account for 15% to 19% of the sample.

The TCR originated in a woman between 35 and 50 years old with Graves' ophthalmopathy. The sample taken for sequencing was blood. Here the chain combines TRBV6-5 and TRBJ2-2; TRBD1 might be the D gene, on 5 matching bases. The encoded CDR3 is CASSTPGPANTGELFF. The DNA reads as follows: TGTGCCAGCAGTACGCCAGGGCCGGCGAACACCGGGGAGCTGTTTTTT.